This is a list of T cell receptor beta chains from one sample in a study of blood T cell repertoires in COVID-19. The data were produced by immunoSEQ multiplex PCR, yet TCRdb's version contains in-frame clones alone and is incomplete. The sample consists of roughly 120,000 clones, approximately 90% of them appearing once. Sequencing was carried out using peripheral blood. These receptors were taken from a human donor with active COVID-19. The donor label of this sample is uncertain. CDR3s include the opening cysteine and the closing phenylalanine or tryptophan. Each record gives: J gene, clone size, V gene, D gene, CDR3 length, CDR3 DNA, CDR3 protein. A D gene is named only where the DNA matches it firmly. Size is stated for part of the rows, as once, few or many counts, or as a class when the clone is expanded.

j_gene: TRBJ1-5
abundance: once
v_gene: TRBV19
d_gene: NA
len: 16
CDR3nt: TGTGCCAGTAGTAATATCCGGGGGGCTAGCAATCAGCCCCAGCATTTT
CDR3aa: CASSNIRGASNQPQHF

j_gene: TRBJ2-1
abundance: NA
v_gene: TRBV11-2
d_gene: NA
len: 16
CDR3nt: TGTGCCAGCAGCTTAGCGGCGGGGAGCTCCTACAATGAGCAGTTCTTC
CDR3aa: CASSLAAGSSYNEQFF

j_gene: TRBJ2-4
abundance: NA
v_gene: TRBV7-2
d_gene: TRBD2
len: 17
CDR3nt: TGTGCCAGCAGCTTAGTCGGGGGGGGCCTAGCCAAAAACATTCAGTACTTC
CDR3aa: CASSLVGGGLAKNIQYF

j_gene: TRBJ1-1
abundance: NA
v_gene: TRBV11-2
d_gene: NA
len: 14
CDR3nt: TGTGCCAGCAGCCCCATCCGGGTGCGCACTGAAGCTTTCTTT
CDR3aa: CASSPIRVRTEAFF

j_gene: TRBJ1-1
abundance: NA
v_gene: TRBV13
d_gene: NA
len: 21
CDR3nt: TGTGCCAGCAGCTATCGACCCGGACATTGGCCGGGGGAAGCCATGAACACTGAAGCTTTCTTT
CDR3aa: CASSYRPGHWPGEAMNTEAFF

j_gene: TRBJ2-7
abundance: NA
v_gene: TRBV10-3
d_gene: NA
len: 12
CDR3nt: TGTGCCATCGGTCAGGAAGGATACGAGCAGTACTTC
CDR3aa: CAIGQEGYEQYF

j_gene: TRBJ1-2
abundance: NA
v_gene: TRBV6-5
d_gene: NA
len: 15
CDR3nt: TGTGCCAGCAGTTGGTCTACAGTTAGTCGATGGGGCTACACCTTC
CDR3aa: CASSWSTVSRWGYTF

j_gene: TRBJ2-3
abundance: NA
v_gene: TRBV7-2
d_gene: TRBD2
len: 17
CDR3nt: TGTGCCAGCAGCTTAGCTGTGCTAGCGGGGGTCTCAGATACGCAGTATTTT
CDR3aa: CASSLAVLAGVSDTQYF

j_gene: TRBJ2-3
abundance: few
v_gene: TRBV6-2/TRBV6-3
d_gene: NA
len: 11
CDR3nt: TGTGCCAGCAGTCCCTCAGGTACGCAGTATTTT
CDR3aa: CASSPSGTQYF

j_gene: TRBJ1-2
abundance: NA
v_gene: TRBV27
d_gene: NA
len: 13
CDR3nt: TGTGCCAGCAGTTTGGGCGGGCAAGATGGCTACACCTTC
CDR3aa: CASSLGGQDGYTF

j_gene: TRBJ2-5
abundance: NA
v_gene: TRBV30
d_gene: NA
len: 16
CDR3nt: TGTGCCTGGAGTGAGTACCTAGGACTGGAGCAAGAGACCCAGTACTTC
CDR3aa: CAWSEYLGLEQETQYF

j_gene: TRBJ2-7
abundance: NA
v_gene: TRBV18
d_gene: TRBD2
len: 16
CDR3nt: TGTGCCAGCTCACCTAGGGCGGGACTAGCCATCTACGAGCAGTACTTC
CDR3aa: CASSPRAGLAIYEQYF

j_gene: TRBJ1-6
abundance: NA
v_gene: TRBV6-2/TRBV6-3
d_gene: NA
len: 15
CDR3nt: TGTGCCAGCAGTTTCAGGGGTACCTATAATTCACCCCTCCACTTT
CDR3aa: CASSFRGTYNSPLHF

j_gene: TRBJ1-5
abundance: NA
v_gene: TRBV3-1/TRBV3-2
d_gene: NA
len: 15
CDR3nt: TGTGCCAGCAGCCAAGATACCAGGGGCAATCAGCCCCAGCATTTT
CDR3aa: CASSQDTRGNQPQHF

j_gene: TRBJ2-7
abundance: once
v_gene: TRBV27
d_gene: TRBD1
len: 17
CDR3nt: TGTGCCAGCAGTTTGGGGACAGGGGATGGAGAGGCCTACGAGCAGTACTTC
CDR3aa: CASSLGTGDGEAYEQYF

j_gene: TRBJ1-4
abundance: NA
v_gene: TRBV19
d_gene: NA
len: 13
CDR3nt: TGTGCCAGTAGGACAACAACTAATGAAAAACTGTTTTTT
CDR3aa: CASRTTTNEKLFF

j_gene: TRBJ1-6
abundance: NA
v_gene: TRBV7-9
d_gene: NA
len: 14
CDR3nt: TGTGCCAGCCGCCAGGGAACTTATAATTCACCCCTCCACTTT
CDR3aa: CASRQGTYNSPLHF

j_gene: TRBJ2-1
abundance: NA
v_gene: TRBV19
d_gene: NA
len: 15
CDR3nt: TGTGCCAGTAGTTTATCCGGGACTGAGTACAATGAGCAGTTCTTC
CDR3aa: CASSLSGTEYNEQFF

j_gene: TRBJ2-3
abundance: NA
v_gene: TRBV6-5
d_gene: NA
len: 15
CDR3nt: TGTGCCAGCAGTCCACAGGGCGGGAGCACAGATACGCAGTATTTT
CDR3aa: CASSPQGGSTDTQYF

j_gene: TRBJ1-1
abundance: NA
v_gene: TRBV29-1
d_gene: NA
len: 16
CDR3nt: TGCAGCGTTGGGAGCAGGGGAAGGGTCATGAACACTGAAGCTTTCTTT
CDR3aa: CSVGSRGRVMNTEAFF

j_gene: TRBJ2-7
abundance: NA
v_gene: TRBV5-1
d_gene: TRBD1
len: 13
CDR3nt: TGCGCCAGCAGCTTTGACAGGGTTGGGGAGCAGTACTTC
CDR3aa: CASSFDRVGEQYF

j_gene: TRBJ2-2
abundance: NA
v_gene: TRBV7-8
d_gene: TRBD2
len: 18
CDR3nt: TGTGCCAGCAGCTTAGCGCTAGCGGGGGGGCGGAGGTCCGGGGAGCTGTTTTTT
CDR3aa: CASSLALAGGRRSGELFF

j_gene: TRBJ2-1
abundance: NA
v_gene: TRBV6-1
d_gene: TRBD2
len: 17
CDR3nt: TGTGCCAGCAGTGAAGGGGAGACTAGGCTGCCGGGGGGTGAGCAGTTCTTC
CDR3aa: CASSEGETRLPGGEQFF

j_gene: TRBJ2-1
abundance: NA
v_gene: TRBV6-5
d_gene: NA
len: 13
CDR3nt: TGTGCCAGCAGTCCCACAGGGTTCGGTGAGCAGTTCTTC
CDR3aa: CASSPTGFGEQFF

j_gene: TRBJ2-1
abundance: NA
v_gene: TRBV6-5
d_gene: NA
len: 13
CDR3nt: TGTGCCAGCAGGACGGGGGGCGGCAATGAGCAGTTCTTC
CDR3aa: CASRTGGGNEQFF

j_gene: TRBJ1-2
abundance: NA
v_gene: TRBV4-2
d_gene: NA
len: 13
CDR3nt: TGTGCCAGCAGCCTCCCGGGGTCCTATGGCTACACCTTC
CDR3aa: CASSLPGSYGYTF

j_gene: TRBJ2-1
abundance: NA
v_gene: TRBV5-5
d_gene: TRBD2
len: 16
CDR3nt: TGTGCCAGCAGCCCTGGGACTAGCGGGGCGTTCGATGAGCAGTTCTTC
CDR3aa: CASSPGTSGAFDEQFF

j_gene: TRBJ2-1
abundance: NA
v_gene: TRBV9
d_gene: TRBD2
len: 16
CDR3nt: TGTGCCAGCAGCGTAGATCCAGCGGGGAACTACAATGAGCAGTTCTTC
CDR3aa: CASSVDPAGNYNEQFF

j_gene: TRBJ2-7
abundance: NA
v_gene: TRBV27
d_gene: TRBD1
len: 16
CDR3nt: TGTGCCAGCAGTGTACGTAGTGTAGGGGGCCCTTACGAGCAGTACTTC
CDR3aa: CASSVRSVGGPYEQYF

j_gene: TRBJ2-7
abundance: NA
v_gene: TRBV18
d_gene: NA
len: 14
CDR3nt: TGTGCCAGCTCCACTCTGGACCTAAGGGGGGAGCAGTACTTC
CDR3aa: CASSTLDLRGEQYF

j_gene: TRBJ1-2
abundance: once
v_gene: TRBV7-2
d_gene: NA
len: 15
CDR3nt: TGTGCCAGCAGCTTATCGGGGGGGGCCAACTATGGCTACACCTTC
CDR3aa: CASSLSGGANYGYTF

j_gene: TRBJ1-2
abundance: NA
v_gene: TRBV5-1
d_gene: TRBD1
len: 15
CDR3nt: TGCGCCAGCAGCATCAACGGACAGGCTAACTATGGCTACACCTTC
CDR3aa: CASSINGQANYGYTF

j_gene: TRBJ1-4
abundance: NA
v_gene: TRBV2
d_gene: NA
len: 16
CDR3nt: TGTGCCAGCAGATTTGACAGGCGTTCAACTAATGAAAAACTGTTTTTT
CDR3aa: CASRFDRRSTNEKLFF

j_gene: TRBJ2-5
abundance: NA
v_gene: TRBV10-1
d_gene: NA
len: 14
CDR3nt: TGCGCCAGCAGTGAGTCGGTCCGCGGGGAGACCCAGTACTTC
CDR3aa: CASSESVRGETQYF

j_gene: TRBJ1-5
abundance: NA
v_gene: TRBV10-3
d_gene: NA
len: 16
CDR3nt: TGTGCCATCAGTGAGCGGGGTGGGGAGTTCGGGCAGCCCCAGCATTTT
CDR3aa: CAISERGGEFGQPQHF

j_gene: TRBJ2-2
abundance: NA
v_gene: TRBV19
d_gene: TRBD1
len: 15
CDR3nt: TGTGCCAGTAGTATTCGGACAGGTAACACCGGGGAGCTGTTTTTT
CDR3aa: CASSIRTGNTGELFF

j_gene: TRBJ2-5
abundance: NA
v_gene: TRBV3-1/TRBV3-2
d_gene: NA
len: 17
CDR3nt: TGTGCCAGCAGCCAAGTCGCTAGCTCCCAACCTGGGGAGACCCAGTACTTC
CDR3aa: CASSQVASSQPGETQYF

j_gene: TRBJ1-1
abundance: NA
v_gene: TRBV5-1
d_gene: TRBD1
len: 13
CDR3nt: TGCGCCAGTAAATTACAGGGGTACACTGAAGCTTTCTTT
CDR3aa: CASKLQGYTEAFF

j_gene: TRBJ2-7
abundance: NA
v_gene: TRBV20-1
d_gene: TRBD1
len: 11
CDR3nt: TGCAGTGCTAGTGGGGACAGGGCGCAGTACTTC
CDR3aa: CSASGDRAQYF

j_gene: TRBJ2-5
abundance: NA
v_gene: TRBV5-6
d_gene: TRBD1
len: 14
CDR3nt: TGTGCCAGCAGCCCTAGACAGGGGTTTCGCCCCCAGTACTTC
CDR3aa: CASSPRQGFRPQYF

j_gene: TRBJ1-5
abundance: once
v_gene: TRBV6-5
d_gene: NA
len: 14
CDR3nt: TGTGCCAGCAGATCAACAGGATTCAATCAGCCCCAGCATTTT
CDR3aa: CASRSTGFNQPQHF

j_gene: TRBJ2-1
abundance: NA
v_gene: TRBV19
d_gene: NA
len: 17
CDR3nt: NA
CDR3aa: CARSKREPTMSSSSEIF

j_gene: TRBJ2-3
abundance: NA
v_gene: TRBV3-1/TRBV3-2
d_gene: TRBD2
len: 16
CDR3nt: TGTGCCAGCAGCCGGGGCAGCGGGGTTTTAGCAGATACGCAGTATTTT
CDR3aa: CASSRGSGVLADTQYF

j_gene: TRBJ2-3
abundance: NA
v_gene: TRBV3-1/TRBV3-2
d_gene: TRBD2
len: 19
CDR3nt: TGTGCCACCGCCGAAAATGGACTAGCGGGGGGGGTTGGCACAGATACGCAGTATTTT
CDR3aa: CATAENGLAGGVGTDTQYF

j_gene: TRBJ2-1
abundance: NA
v_gene: TRBV19
d_gene: NA
len: 14
CDR3nt: TGTGCCAGTAGTATAAAGCGGGCCGGGGATGAGCAGTTCTTC
CDR3aa: CASSIKRAGDEQFF

j_gene: TRBJ2-2
abundance: NA
v_gene: TRBV14
d_gene: NA
len: 14
CDR3nt: TGTGCCAGCAGCACGGACAGTTACGGCGGGGAGCTGTTTTTT
CDR3aa: CASSTDSYGGELFF

j_gene: TRBJ2-5
abundance: once
v_gene: TRBV7-2
d_gene: TRBD1
len: 17
CDR3nt: TGTGCCAGCAGCTTATCGGTCTCCTCGGGACAGCAAGAGACCCAGTACTTC
CDR3aa: CASSLSVSSGQQETQYF

j_gene: TRBJ1-2
abundance: NA
v_gene: TRBV4-2
d_gene: TRBD1
len: 13
CDR3nt: TGTGCCAGCAGCGCAAGGGACAGCTATGGCTACACCTTC
CDR3aa: CASSARDSYGYTF

j_gene: TRBJ1-3
abundance: NA
v_gene: TRBV18
d_gene: NA
len: 16
CDR3nt: TGTGCCAGCTCACCACGGGGCGGCGCATCTGGAAACACCATATATTTT
CDR3aa: CASSPRGGASGNTIYF

j_gene: TRBJ1-2
abundance: NA
v_gene: TRBV28
d_gene: TRBD1
len: 14
CDR3nt: TGTGCCAGCAGTTTCCGACAGGGGGCCGGAGGCTACACCTTC
CDR3aa: CASSFRQGAGGYTF

j_gene: TRBJ2-7
abundance: once
v_gene: TRBV15
d_gene: NA
len: 14
CDR3nt: TGTGCCACCTGGGTGGGCAGAATTTCCTACGAGCAGTACTTC
CDR3aa: CATWVGRISYEQYF

j_gene: TRBJ1-2
abundance: NA
v_gene: TRBV6-2/TRBV6-3
d_gene: TRBD1
len: 18
CDR3nt: TGTGCCAGCAGTTACCCTTCCGGGACAGGGAAAATTAACTATGGCTACACCTTC
CDR3aa: CASSYPSGTGKINYGYTF

j_gene: TRBJ2-6
abundance: NA
v_gene: TRBV5-4
d_gene: TRBD1
len: 19
CDR3nt: TGTGCCAGCAGCCCGGACATTGGGACAGCCAGCTCTGGGGCCAACGTCCTGACTTTC
CDR3aa: CASSPDIGTASSGANVLTF

j_gene: TRBJ1-5
abundance: NA
v_gene: TRBV2
d_gene: NA
len: 13
CDR3nt: TGTGCCAGCAGTGAACACGGGGAGCAGCCCCAGCATTTT
CDR3aa: CASSEHGEQPQHF

j_gene: TRBJ2-1
abundance: NA
v_gene: TRBV30
d_gene: NA
len: 13
CDR3nt: TGTGCCTGGAGGGAGCACAGGGACAATGAGCAGTTCTTC
CDR3aa: CAWREHRDNEQFF

j_gene: TRBJ2-7
abundance: NA
v_gene: TRBV7-9
d_gene: TRBD1
len: 14
CDR3nt: TGTGCCAGCAGCTTAGGGCAGGGGGCCGACGAGCAGTACTTC
CDR3aa: CASSLGQGADEQYF

j_gene: TRBJ2-6
abundance: NA
v_gene: TRBV5-8
d_gene: NA
len: 15
CDR3nt: TGTGCCAGCAACTGGGGCAGGGCTGGGGCCAACGTCCTGACTTTC
CDR3aa: CASNWGRAGANVLTF

j_gene: TRBJ1-2
abundance: NA
v_gene: TRBV19
d_gene: TRBD1
len: 17
CDR3nt: TGTGCCAGTAGTTTTGTTGCACCCGGACAGGCGCTCTATGGCTACACCTTC
CDR3aa: CASSFVAPGQALYGYTF

j_gene: TRBJ1-1
abundance: NA
v_gene: TRBV19
d_gene: NA
len: 15
CDR3nt: TGTGCCAGTAGTATGTTGCTACCGGGGAGAACTGAAGCTTTCTTT
CDR3aa: CASSMLLPGRTEAFF